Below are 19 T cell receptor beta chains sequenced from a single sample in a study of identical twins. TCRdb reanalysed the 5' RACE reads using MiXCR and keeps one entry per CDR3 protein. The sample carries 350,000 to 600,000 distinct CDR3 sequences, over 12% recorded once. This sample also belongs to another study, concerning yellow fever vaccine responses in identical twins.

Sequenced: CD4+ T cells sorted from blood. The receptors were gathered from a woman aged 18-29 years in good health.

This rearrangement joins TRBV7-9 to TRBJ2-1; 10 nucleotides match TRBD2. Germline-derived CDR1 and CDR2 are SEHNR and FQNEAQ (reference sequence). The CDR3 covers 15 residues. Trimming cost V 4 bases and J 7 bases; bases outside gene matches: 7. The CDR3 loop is CASSSPGLAWNEQFF. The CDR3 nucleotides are TGTGCCAGCAGCTCCCCGGGACTAGCGTGGAATGAGCAGTTCTTC.

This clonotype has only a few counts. The CDR3 DNA reads TGTGCCAGCAGTAGCCGGGACAAGGAAGCTTTCTTT. It encodes CASSSRDKEAFF. This chain uses TRBV6-2 or TRBV6-3 with TRBJ1-1; tentative D call: TRBD1 (6 bases). CDR3 size: 12 residues. The V and J ends lost 5 bases and 8 bases respectively, with 12 bases between them. Germline V gives CDR1 MNHEY, CDR2 SVGEGT.

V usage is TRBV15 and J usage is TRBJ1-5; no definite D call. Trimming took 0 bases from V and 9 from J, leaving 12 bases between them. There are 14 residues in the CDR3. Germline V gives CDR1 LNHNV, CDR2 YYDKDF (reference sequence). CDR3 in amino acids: CATSRDVSASPQHF. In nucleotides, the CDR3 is TGTGCCACCAGCAGAGATGTTTCAGCATCGCCCCAGCATTTT.

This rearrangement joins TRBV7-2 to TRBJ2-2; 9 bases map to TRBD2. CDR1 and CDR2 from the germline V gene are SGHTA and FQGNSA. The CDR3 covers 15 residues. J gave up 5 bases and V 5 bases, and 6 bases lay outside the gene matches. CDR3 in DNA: TGTGCCAGCAGCGGGCTAGCGGGGTGGACCGGGGAGCTGTTTTTT. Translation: CASSGLAGWTGELFF. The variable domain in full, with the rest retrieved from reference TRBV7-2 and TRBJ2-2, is GAGVSQSPSNKVTEKGKDVELRCDPISGHTALYWYRQSLGQGLEFLIYFQGNSAPDKSGLPSDRFSAERTGGSVSTLTIQRTQQEDSAVYLCASSGLAGWTGELFFGEGSRLTVL.

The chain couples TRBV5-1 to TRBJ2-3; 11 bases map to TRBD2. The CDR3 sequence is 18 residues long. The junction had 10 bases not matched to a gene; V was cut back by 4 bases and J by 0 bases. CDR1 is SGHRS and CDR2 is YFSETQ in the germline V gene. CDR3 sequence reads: CASSLGLAGGLSTDTQYF. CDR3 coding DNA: TGCGCCAGCAGCCTTGGCCTAGCGGGGGGACTTAGCACAGATACGCAGTATTTT.

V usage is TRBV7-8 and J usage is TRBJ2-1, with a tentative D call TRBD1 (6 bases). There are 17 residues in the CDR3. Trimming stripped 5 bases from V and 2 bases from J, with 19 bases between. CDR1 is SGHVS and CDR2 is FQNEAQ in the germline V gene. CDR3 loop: CASSLWTGTLTYNEQFF. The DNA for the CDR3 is TGTGCCAGCAGCCTATGGACCGGGACACTTACCTACAATGAGCAGTTCTTC.

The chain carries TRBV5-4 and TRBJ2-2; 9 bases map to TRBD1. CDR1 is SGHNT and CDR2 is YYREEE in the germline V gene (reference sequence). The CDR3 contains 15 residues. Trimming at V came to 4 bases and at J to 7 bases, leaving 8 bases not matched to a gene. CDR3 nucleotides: TGTGCCAGCAGCCGTCCCGGGACAGGGAACGGGGAGCTGTTTTTT. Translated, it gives CASSRPGTGNGELFF.

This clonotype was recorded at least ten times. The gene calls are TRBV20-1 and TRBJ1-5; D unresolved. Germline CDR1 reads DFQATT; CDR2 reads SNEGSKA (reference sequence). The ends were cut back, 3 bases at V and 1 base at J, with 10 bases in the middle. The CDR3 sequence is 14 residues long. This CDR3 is CSASRLQSNQPQHF. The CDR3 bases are TGCAGTGCTAGCAGACTTCAGAGCAATCAGCCCCAGCATTTT.

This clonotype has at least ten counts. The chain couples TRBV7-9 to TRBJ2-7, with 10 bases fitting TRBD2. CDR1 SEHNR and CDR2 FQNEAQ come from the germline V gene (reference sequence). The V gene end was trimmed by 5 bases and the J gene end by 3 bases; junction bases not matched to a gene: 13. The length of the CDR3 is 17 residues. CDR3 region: CASSARTSGGGFYEQYF. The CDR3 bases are TGTGCCAGCAGCGCTCGGACTAGCGGTGGGGGTTTCTACGAGCAGTACTTC.

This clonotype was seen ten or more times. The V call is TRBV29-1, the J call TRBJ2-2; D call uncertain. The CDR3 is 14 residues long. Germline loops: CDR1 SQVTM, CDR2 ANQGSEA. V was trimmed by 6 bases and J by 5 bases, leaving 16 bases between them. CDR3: CSVAGQRLTGELFF. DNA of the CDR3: TGCAGCGTAGCTGGTCAGAGATTGACCGGGGAGCTGTTTTTT.

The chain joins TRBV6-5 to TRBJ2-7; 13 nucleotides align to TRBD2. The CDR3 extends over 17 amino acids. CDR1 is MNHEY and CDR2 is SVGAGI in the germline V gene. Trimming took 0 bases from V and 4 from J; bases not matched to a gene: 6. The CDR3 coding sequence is TGTGCCAGCAGTTACTCTTATGGACTAGCGGGGGAGTACGAGCAGTACTTC. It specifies CASSYSYGLAGEYEQYF.

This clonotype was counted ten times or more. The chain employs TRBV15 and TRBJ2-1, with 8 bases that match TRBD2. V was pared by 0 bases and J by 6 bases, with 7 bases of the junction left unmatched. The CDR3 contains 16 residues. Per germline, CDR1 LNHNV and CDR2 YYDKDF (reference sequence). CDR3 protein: CATSRDPGGGGNEQFF. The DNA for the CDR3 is TGTGCCACCAGCAGAGATCCCGGGGGGGGCGGCAATGAGCAGTTCTTC.

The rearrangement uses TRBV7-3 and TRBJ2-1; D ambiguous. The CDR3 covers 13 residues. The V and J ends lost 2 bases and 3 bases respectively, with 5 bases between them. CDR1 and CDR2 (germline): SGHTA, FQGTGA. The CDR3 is CASSLVNYNEQFF. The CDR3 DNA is TGTGCCAGCAGCTTAGTCAACTACAATGAGCAGTTCTTC.

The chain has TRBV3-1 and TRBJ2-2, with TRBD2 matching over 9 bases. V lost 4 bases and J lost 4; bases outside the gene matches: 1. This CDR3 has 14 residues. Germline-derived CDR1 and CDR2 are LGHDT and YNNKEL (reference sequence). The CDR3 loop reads CASSPLAGTGELFF. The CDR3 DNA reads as TGTGCCAGCAGCCCACTAGCGGGCACCGGGGAGCTGTTTTTT. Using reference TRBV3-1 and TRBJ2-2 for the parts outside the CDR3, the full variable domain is DTAVSQTPKYLVTQMGNDKSIKCEQNLGHDTMYWYKQDSKKFLKIMFSYNNKELIINETVPNRFSPKSPDKAHLNLHINSLELGDSAVYFCASSPLAGTGELFFGEGSRLTVL.

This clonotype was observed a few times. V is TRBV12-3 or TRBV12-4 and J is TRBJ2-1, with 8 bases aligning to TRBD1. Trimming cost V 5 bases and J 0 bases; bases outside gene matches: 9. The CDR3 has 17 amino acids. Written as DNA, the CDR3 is TGTGCCAGCAGTCTGTACACCGGGACAGGCTCCTACAATGAGCAGTTCTTC. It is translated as CASSLYTGTGSYNEQFF.

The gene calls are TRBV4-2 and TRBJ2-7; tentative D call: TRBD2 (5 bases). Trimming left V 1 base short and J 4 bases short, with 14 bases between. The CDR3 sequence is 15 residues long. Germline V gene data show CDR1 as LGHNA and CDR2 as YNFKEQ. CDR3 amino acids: CASSQAEGVGYEQYF. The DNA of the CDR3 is TGTGCCAGCAGCCAAGCTGAGGGAGTGGGTTACGAGCAGTACTTC.

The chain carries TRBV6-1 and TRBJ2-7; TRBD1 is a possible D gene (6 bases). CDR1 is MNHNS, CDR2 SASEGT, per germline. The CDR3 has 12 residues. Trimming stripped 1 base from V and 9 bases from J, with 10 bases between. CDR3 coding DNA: TGTGCCAGCAGTGAAGGGGACAATAGGCAGTACTTC. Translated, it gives CASSEGDNRQYF.

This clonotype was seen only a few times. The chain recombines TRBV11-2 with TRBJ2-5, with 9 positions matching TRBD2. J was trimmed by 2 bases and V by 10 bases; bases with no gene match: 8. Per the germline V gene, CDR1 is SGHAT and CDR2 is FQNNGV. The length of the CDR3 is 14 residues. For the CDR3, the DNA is TGTGCCACCTCCCGGCTAGCGGGACAAGAGACCCAGTACTTC. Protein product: CATSRLAGQETQYF. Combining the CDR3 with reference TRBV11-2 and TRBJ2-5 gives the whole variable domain EAGVAQSPRYKIIEKRQSVAFWCNPISGHATLYWYQQILGQGPKLLIQFQNNGVVDDSQLPKDRFSAERLKGVDSTLKIQPAKLEDSAVYLCATSRLAGQETQYFGPGTRLLVL.

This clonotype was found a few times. CDR3 sequence reads: CASSQPAGTAITGELFF. The CDR3 DNA is TGTGCCAGCAGCCAGCCGGCCGGGACGGCCATCACCGGGGAGCTGTTTTTT. The chain is built from TRBV6-1 and TRBJ2-2; D is perhaps TRBD1 or TRBD2 (5 bases each). The V gene's germline CDR1 is MNHNS and CDR2 SASEGT. Trimming stripped 6 bases from V and 4 bases from J, with 21 bases between. The CDR3 contains 17 residues.